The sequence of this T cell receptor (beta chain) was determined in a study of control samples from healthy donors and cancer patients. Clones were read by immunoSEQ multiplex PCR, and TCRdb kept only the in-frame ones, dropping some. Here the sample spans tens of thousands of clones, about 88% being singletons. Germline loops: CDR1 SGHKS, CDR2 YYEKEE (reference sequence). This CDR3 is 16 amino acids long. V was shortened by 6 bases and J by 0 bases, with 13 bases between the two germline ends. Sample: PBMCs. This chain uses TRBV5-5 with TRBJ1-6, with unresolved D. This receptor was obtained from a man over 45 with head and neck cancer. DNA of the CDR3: TGTGCCAGCACCCTCGGAATGAGCTCCTATAATTCACCCCTCCACTTT. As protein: CASTLGMSSYNSPLHF.